The TCR beta chain described here comes from a study of technical replicates of blood from a handful of donors. Some clones are missing from TCRdb's copy, which holds only in-frame ones; the method was immunoSEQ multiplex PCR. The sample lists some 78,000 clones; 85% to 95% were seen once. Germline lookup yields CDR1 MNHEY and CDR2 SMNVEV (reference sequence). The CDR3 consists of 15 residues. V lost 6 bases to trimming and J lost 4 bases; unmatched junction nucleotides: 10. This clone was seen a single time. This sequence joins TRBV27 and TRBJ1-1; TRBD1 aligns across 8 bases. Sequenced material: T cells isolated from PBMCs. This TCR was recovered from a human donor in good health. The CDR3 spells CASSRFPGGGTEAFF. As DNA, the CDR3 is TGTGCCAGCAGCCGTTTTCCAGGGGGCGGCACTGAAGCTTTCTTT.